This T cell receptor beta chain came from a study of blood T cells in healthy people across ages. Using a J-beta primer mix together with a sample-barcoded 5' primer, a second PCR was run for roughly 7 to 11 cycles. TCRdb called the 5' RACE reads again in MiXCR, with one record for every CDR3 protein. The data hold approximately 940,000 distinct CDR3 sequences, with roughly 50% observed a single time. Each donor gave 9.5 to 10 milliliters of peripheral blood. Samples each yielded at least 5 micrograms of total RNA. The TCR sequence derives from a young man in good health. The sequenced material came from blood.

The CDR3 is CASSEIQATDTQYF. As DNA, the CDR3 is TGTGCCAGCAGTGAGATCCAGGCCACAGATACGCAGTATTTT. The chain couples TRBV25-1 to TRBJ2-3; D remains ambiguous. The V end lost 3 bases, the J end lost 2 bases, and 9 bases lay between the germline ends. CDR3 length equals 14 residues. Per germline, CDR1 MGHDK and CDR2 SYGVNS.